The 10 T cell receptor beta chains below were found in one sample sequenced in a study of shared clonotypes between healthy human individuals. The method was immunoSEQ multiplex PCR; TCRdb's version includes in-frame clones alone and lacks a portion of them. There are almost 700,000 clones in the sample; approximately 90% occur only once, and 24% lies in the top ten. CD8 cells regarded as naive lacked CD45RO, were positively chosen for CCR7, and omitted terminally differentiated effector memory CD45RA+ cells. Sequencing used naive CD8+ T cells sorted from blood. These receptor sequences come from a man younger than 45 in good health.

The chain employs TRBV5-4 and TRBJ2-1; 7 nucleotides agree with TRBD2. CDR3 length equals 15 residues. V lost 3 bases and J lost 10; bases outside the gene matches: 13. Per the germline V gene, CDR1 is SGHNT and CDR2 is YYREEE (reference sequence). The CDR3 loop reads CASSSPGTTTEEQFF. Written as DNA, the CDR3 is TGTGCCAGCAGCTCGCCCGGGACTACTACAGAAGAGCAGTTCTTC.

V and J are TRBV11-2 and TRBJ2-7; 12 bases are shared with TRBD1. This CDR3 spans 16 amino acids. Germline CDR1 SGHAT, CDR2 FQNNGV. V was clipped by 5 bases and J by 2 bases; unmatched bases: 7. CDR3 loop: CASSPGTGGVAYEQYF. The CDR3, as DNA: TGTGCCAGCAGCCCCGGGACAGGGGGCGTAGCCTACGAGCAGTACTTC.

In its sample, this clone was seen a few times. This chain connects TRBV10-1 to TRBJ1-5, with TRBD1 matching over 7 bases. The V gene end was trimmed by 7 bases and the J gene end by 6 bases; junction bases not matched to a gene: 15. Germline CDR1 is WNHNN and CDR2 is SYGVQD (reference sequence). The CDR3 length is 16 residues. The CDR3 loop is CASKLHSGTVRQPQHF. In DNA form, the CDR3 reads TGCGCCAGCAAATTACACTCGGGGACAGTGCGTCAGCCCCAGCATTTT.

The CDR3 region has the DNA TGTGCCAGCAGCTTTAGGTGGGGGAGCTCCTACGAGCAGTACTTC. Its translation: CASSFRWGSSYEQYF. The V gene is TRBV12-1, the J gene TRBJ2-7. TRBV12-1 is reported as a pseudogene. The CDR3 sequence is 15 residues long.

The chain uses TRBV7-8 and TRBJ1-2; 7 nucleotides line up with TRBD1. From germline, CDR1 is SGHVS and CDR2 FQNEAQ. With 7 bases clipped from V and 2 bases from J, the junction kept 7 bases outside the gene matches. The CDR3 length is 14 residues. DNA of the CDR3: TGTGCCAGCACCGACAGGGTCGAGAACTATGGCTACACCTTC. Its translation: CASTDRVENYGYTF.

The chain is built from TRBV28 and TRBJ2-7; 7 nucleotides agree with TRBD1. The V gene's germline CDR1 is MDHEN and CDR2 SYDVKM. The V gene end was trimmed by 3 bases and the J gene end by 0 bases; junction bases not matched to a gene: 2. The CDR3 has 14 residues. CDR3 DNA: TGTGCCAGCAGTTTGACAGGGAGCTCCTACGAGCAGTACTTC. Its protein is CASSLTGSSYEQYF.

The gene calls are TRBV7-6 and TRBJ2-1; no reliable D call. Germline CDR1 reads SGHVS; CDR2 reads FNYEAQ. Trimming cost V 2 bases and J 8 bases, with 16 bases left between them. The CDR3 runs 15 residues. CDR3 nucleotides: TGTGCCAGCAGCTTACAAACTCCGCATGGGGATGAGCAGTTCTTC. Protein product: CASSLQTPHGDEQFF.

This chain joins TRBV28 and TRBJ2-1, with 8 nucleotides matching TRBD2. J gave up 7 bases and V 3 bases, and 8 bases lay outside the gene matches. The CDR3 is 15 amino acids. CDR1 and CDR2 (germline): MDHEN, SYDVKM. CDR3 sequence (DNA): TGTGCCAGCAGTTTTTCTAGCGGGTCCGGAAATGAGCAGTTCTTC. It codes for CASSFSSGSGNEQFF.

This chain connects TRBV18 to TRBJ1-1; D is unclear. The germline gives CDR1 KGHSH, CDR2 LQKENI. The ends were cut back, 3 bases at V and 7 bases at J, with 12 bases in the middle. The length of the CDR3 is 13 residues. Written as DNA, the CDR3 is TGTGCCAGCTCACCGTCGCTTGGGATTGAAGCTTTCTTT. It yields the protein CASSPSLGIEAFF.

The rearrangement joins TRBV13 to TRBJ2-3; D gene ambiguous. Trimming left V 5 bases short and J 8 bases short, with 14 bases between. This CDR3 spans 13 amino acids. The germline gives CDR1 PRHDT, CDR2 FYEKMQ (reference sequence). The CDR3 region is CASSTSPVPTQYF. The CDR3 DNA sequence: TGTGCCAGCAGCACGAGTCCGGTTCCTACGCAGTATTTT. Based on the CDR3 plus reference TRBV13 and TRBJ2-3, the full variable domain is AAGVIQSPRHLIKEKRETATLKCYPIPRHDTVYWYQQGPGQDPQFLISFYEKMQSDKGSIPDRFSAQQFSDYHSELNMSSLELGDSALYFCASSTSPVPTQYFGPGTRLTVL.